The next 32 T cell receptor beta chains were all read from a single sample in a study of T cell responses to AZD1222 COVID-19 vaccine. Assay used: immunoSEQ multiplex PCR; TCRdb lists only in-frame clones, some missing. The sample comprises some 120,000 clones, about nine tenths of which are singletons, and 1.1% rests with the top ten. The starting material was peripheral blood, obtained on day 0 of AZD1222 vaccination. The receptors here all came from an adult in good health.

The chain couples TRBV19 to TRBJ2-7; D perhaps matches TRBD2 (6 bases). The CDR3 loop spans 14 amino acids. The germline CDR1 and CDR2 sequences are LNHDA and SQIVND (reference sequence). The V and J ends lost 6 bases and 0 bases respectively, with 12 bases between them. The CDR3 protein is CASSPWDFSYEQYF. The DNA for the CDR3 is TGTGCCAGTAGCCCCTGGGACTTCTCCTACGAGCAGTACTTC.

This clone was recorded only once. The gene calls are TRBV9 and TRBJ1-5; the match to TRBD1 covers 8 bases. The CDR3 loop spans 15 amino acids. CDR1 and CDR2 (germline): SGDLS, YYNGEE. With 4 bases clipped from V and 3 bases from J, the junction kept 6 bases outside the gene matches. The CDR3 protein is CASSPGTGHNQPQHF. The CDR3 DNA reads as TGTGCCAGCAGCCCGGGGACAGGCCACAATCAGCCCCAGCATTTT.

The genes are TRBV6-5 and TRBJ1-2; no definite D call. This CDR3 is 15 amino acids long. V lost 7 bases and J 5 bases, leaving 20 bases between the germline ends. Germline V gives CDR1 MNHEY, CDR2 SVGAGI. The CDR3 is CASMGYDGRTYGYTF. As DNA, the CDR3 is TGTGCCAGCATGGGATATGATGGCAGGACTTATGGCTACACCTTC.

The chain joins TRBV12-5 to TRBJ2-3; D gene ambiguous. Germline loops: CDR1 LGHNT, CDR2 FRNRAP. The CDR3 length is 11 residues. Trimming shortened V by 0 bases and J by 6 bases, and 1 base separated the two germline ends. The CDR3 DNA sequence: TGTGCTAGTGGTTTGGTGGATACGCAGTATTTT. It encodes CASGLVDTQYF.

The DNA of the CDR3 is TGCAGCGTTACTCCGGGACAGAGTGTGAACACTGAAGCTTTCTTT. Translating gives CSVTPGQSVNTEAFF. This chain joins TRBV29-1 and TRBJ1-1; 7 bases match TRBD1. Trimming took 5 bases from V and 0 from J; bases not matched to a gene: 9. Germline V CDR1 and CDR2: SQVTM, ANQGSEA. The CDR3 is made up of 15 amino acids.

The chain joins TRBV2 to TRBJ1-1; 7 nucleotides agree with TRBD1. This CDR3 has 14 amino acids. CDR1 SNHLY and CDR2 FYNNEI come from the germline V gene. V shed 8 bases, J shed 4 bases, and the junction held 10 bases outside the gene matches. The CDR3 DNA is TGTGCCAGCCTTCAAGACAGGGCGGGCACTGAAGCTTTCTTT. Residues: CASLQDRAGTEAFF.

J is TRBJ2-1 and V is TRBV10-3; unclear D gene. Per germline, CDR1 ENHRY and CDR2 SYGVKD. Deletions cut 9 bases from V and 4 bases from J, with 13 bases between. The CDR3 extends over 13 amino acids. The CDR3 DNA follows: TGTGCCATTCAAGGGCTCTCTTACAATGAGCAGTTCTTC. It translates to CAIQGLSYNEQFF.

V usage is TRBV6-1 and J usage is TRBJ1-1; D ambiguous. Per germline, CDR1 MNHNS and CDR2 SASEGT. This CDR3 spans 16 amino acids. Between the trimmed V and J ends, which lost 2 bases and 3 bases, there was a span of 16 bases. As DNA, the CDR3 is TGTGCCAGCAGTGAAAGTGCCAGGCGCTCAGACACTGAAGCTTTCTTT. Translation: CASSESARRSDTEAFF.

This chain links TRBV11-2 with TRBJ1-3, with 8 bases that match TRBD1. Unmatched junction bases numbered 12, after V lost 6 bases and J lost 5 bases. CDR1 and CDR2 (germline): SGHAT, FQNNGV. This CDR3 region has 16 residues. CDR3 bases: TGTGCCAGCAGAACGACCGGGACAGGCACTAGAAACACCATATATTTT. Translating gives CASRTTGTGTRNTIYF.

The chain recombines TRBV5-6 with TRBJ1-1; possibly TRBD1 for D (5 bases). Per germline, CDR1 SGHDT and CDR2 YYEEEE. This CDR3 comprises 15 residues. V was trimmed by 4 bases and J by 1 base, leaving 14 bases between them. Written as DNA, the CDR3 is TGTGCCAGCAGCCCGACCGGGACGCCGAACACTGAAGCTTTCTTT. This codes for CASSPTGTPNTEAFF.

The chain employs TRBV5-1 and TRBJ2-7; 8 bases agree with TRBD2. The CDR3 extends over 14 amino acids. Looked up from germline, CDR1 is SGHRS and CDR2 is YFSETQ. The ends lost 4 bases at V and 5 bases at J; junction bases unmatched: 8. CDR3 amino acids: CASSPQRETHEQYF. CDR3 nucleotides: TGCGCCAGCAGCCCTCAGCGGGAGACCCACGAGCAGTACTTC. The full variable domain, in which reference TRBV5-1 and TRBJ2-7 provide the parts outside the CDR3, is KAGVTQTPRYLIKTRGQQVTLSCSPISGHRSVSWYQQTPGQGLQFLFEYFSETQRNKGNFPGRFSGRQFSNSRSEMNVSTLELGDSALYLCASSPQRETHEQYFGPGTRLTVT.

V and J are TRBV5-1 and TRBJ2-3; D remains ambiguous. The V and J ends lost 1 base and 2 bases respectively, with 11 bases between them. Germline V gives CDR1 SGHRS, CDR2 YFSETQ. This CDR3 spans 15 amino acids. The CDR3 sequence is CASSLSKGTTDTQYF. The CDR3 DNA sequence: TGCGCCAGCAGCTTGAGTAAGGGTACCACAGATACGCAGTATTTT.

This clone was counted a single time. The genes are TRBV27 and TRBJ1-5, with 9 bases fitting TRBD1. The CDR3 loop spans 15 amino acids. Per germline, CDR1 MNHEY and CDR2 SMNVEV (reference sequence). The ends lost 5 bases at V and 5 bases at J; junction bases unmatched: 7. The CDR3 nucleotides are TGTGCCAGCAGTCCGAATACAGGGGGCTATCAGCCCCAGCATTTT. The encoded protein is CASSPNTGGYQPQHF.

This chain connects TRBV6-1 to TRBJ2-3; 8 positions agree with TRBD2. Germline V gene lookup returns CDR1 MNHNS and CDR2 SASEGT. This CDR3 comprises 15 residues. Trimming removed 3 bases from V and 1 base from J; junction bases left unmatched: 3. The CDR3 loop is CASSDGREGTDTQYF. The CDR3 DNA sequence: TGTGCCAGCAGTGACGGGCGGGAGGGCACAGATACGCAGTATTTT.

The gene calls are TRBV6-1 and TRBJ2-5, with 11 bases aligning to TRBD1. Germline CDR1 reads MNHNS; CDR2 reads SASEGT. The CDR3 is made up of 18 amino acids. After removal of 1 base from V and 0 bases from J, the junction contained 7 bases not matched to a gene. CDR3 bases: TGTGCCAGCAGTGAAGTAGGAGGGGACAGGGGGTACCAAGAGACCCAGTACTTC. Its translation: CASSEVGGDRGYQETQYF.

This rearrangement joins TRBV6-5 to TRBJ2-1; D gene uncertain. Germline V lookup: CDR1 MNHEY, CDR2 SVGAGI. This CDR3 has 13 residues. V lost 6 bases to trimming and J lost 7 bases, with 13 bases between them. The CDR3 DNA reads as TGTGCCAGCAGGACCAATGAGCGAAATGAGCAGTTCTTC. Protein sequence: CASRTNERNEQFF.

The J gene is TRBJ2-1, the V gene TRBV7-6; weak D call: TRBD1 (6 bases). Germline V lookup: CDR1 SGHVS, CDR2 FNYEAQ. The CDR3 is 16 amino acids. The germline V and J ends were trimmed by 1 base and 3 bases, with 13 bases remaining between them. The CDR3 loop is CASSLEGGQGYNEQFF. CDR3 nucleotides: TGTGCCAGCAGCTTAGAAGGGGGTCAGGGCTACAATGAGCAGTTCTTC.

This rearrangement joins TRBV4-1 to TRBJ1-1; 7 positions agree with TRBD1. Looked up from germline, CDR1 is MGHRA and CDR2 is YSYEKL. This CDR3 has 15 residues. The ends lost 3 bases at V and 4 bases at J; junction bases unmatched: 8. The DNA of the CDR3 is TGCGCCAGCAGCCAGACACGGACAGGAACCACTGAAGCTTTCTTT. It codes for CASSQTRTGTTEAFF.

The chain carries TRBV30 and TRBJ1-3; no definite D call. The CDR3 covers 11 residues. Germline-derived CDR1 and CDR2 are GTSNPN and SVGIG (reference sequence). V lost 3 bases to trimming and J lost 3 bases, with 3 bases between them. CDR3 sequence reads: CAWSYGNTIYF. The CDR3 nucleotides read TGTGCCTGGAGCTATGGAAACACCATATATTTT.

The V gene is TRBV9, the J gene TRBJ2-1, with 8 bases identical to TRBD2. The germline gives CDR1 SGDLS, CDR2 YYNGEE. The CDR3 has 15 residues. Losses at the gene ends were 4 bases for V and 6 bases for J; bases not matched to a gene: 9. Here the CDR3 DNA reads TGTGCCAGCAGCCCCGGGACTAGTTTAGTCAATGAGCAGTTCTTC. This translates into CASSPGTSLVNEQFF. Drawing the rest from reference TRBV9 and TRBJ2-1, the complete variable domain is DSGVTQTPKHLITATGQRVTLRCSPRSGDLSVYWYQQSLDQGLQFLIQYYNGEERAKGNILERFSAQQFPDLHSELNLSSLELGDSALYFCASSPGTSLVNEQFFGPGTRLTVL.

The genes are TRBV3-1 (or the pseudogene TRBV3-2) and TRBJ2-4; 8 nucleotides align to TRBD1. The CDR3 totals 15 residues. The V and J ends lost 5 bases and 6 bases, in that order; junction bases with no gene match: 9. Germline V gene lookup returns CDR1 LGHDT and CDR2 YNNKEL (reference sequence). CDR3: CASSTRQGSGNIQYF. CDR3 in DNA: TGTGCCAGCAGCACGCGACAGGGGTCCGGAAACATTCAGTACTTC.

This sequence joins TRBV7-9 and TRBJ1-5; the D is unclear. Trimming left V 1 base short and J 5 bases short, with 3 bases between. The CDR3 totals 12 residues. Germline V lookup: CDR1 SEHNR, CDR2 FQNEAQ (reference sequence). CDR3 loop: CASSLVDQPQHF. The CDR3 DNA is TGTGCCAGCAGCTTAGTAGATCAGCCCCAGCATTTT.

This chain links TRBV9 with TRBJ2-7, with 7 bases lining up with TRBD2. This CDR3 contains 14 residues. Germline-derived CDR1 and CDR2 are SGDLS and YYNGEE. Trimming at V came to 3 bases and at J to 0 bases, leaving 3 bases not matched to a gene. The CDR3 DNA sequence: TGTGCCAGCAGCGCCCGGGACTACTCCTACGAGCAGTACTTC. This gives the protein CASSARDYSYEQYF.

This clone has just a few counts. V and J are TRBV3-1 (or the pseudogene TRBV3-2) and TRBJ2-7, with D unresolved. Trimming shortened V by 1 base and J by 7 bases, and 8 bases separated the two germline ends. The CDR3 has 12 residues. The V gene's germline CDR1 is LGHDT and CDR2 YNNKEL (reference sequence). In nucleotides, the CDR3 is TGTGCCAGCAGCCAAGGTGGGATGGAGCAGTACTTC. It specifies CASSQGGMEQYF.

This rearrangement joins TRBV9 to TRBJ2-1; no reliable D call. Germline loops: CDR1 SGDLS, CDR2 YYNGEE. The CDR3 covers 12 residues. V was pared by 6 bases and J by 8 bases, with 12 bases between. The CDR3 nucleotides are TGTGCCAGCATGAACAACGGGCATGAGCAGTTCTTC. Translated: CASMNNGHEQFF.

V gene TRBV3-1 (or the pseudogene TRBV3-2) combines with J gene TRBJ2-5; tentative D call: TRBD2 (5 bases). CDR1 and CDR2 from the germline V gene are LGHDT and YNNKEL (reference sequence). Trimming shortened V by 0 bases and J by 1 base, and 12 bases separated the two germline ends. The CDR3 totals 16 residues. The CDR3 DNA reads TGTGCCAGCAGCCAAGATGTCGGGGTAATCCAAGAGACCCAGTACTTC. Amino acid sequence: CASSQDVGVIQETQYF.

The chain uses TRBV27 and TRBJ1-2; possible D gene TRBD1, 6 bases. This CDR3 is built from 14 residues. Trimming removed 8 bases at V and 0 bases at J, with 13 bases between. Germline V gives CDR1 MNHEY, CDR2 SMNVEV (reference sequence). For the CDR3, the DNA is TGTGCCAGCTCTCCTAGGGGGTCTAACTATGGCTACACCTTC. Translated: CASSPRGSNYGYTF.

The V call is TRBV5-1, the J call TRBJ1-4, with D perhaps TRBD1 (5 bases). This CDR3 comprises 16 residues. V was clipped by 4 bases and J by 8 bases, with 21 bases between them. CDR1 and CDR2 (germline): SGHRS, YFSETQ. The CDR3: CASSPSPSGPSEKLFF. Written as DNA, the CDR3 is TGCGCCAGCAGCCCCTCTCCATCGGGGCCATCCGAAAAACTGTTTTTT. Combining the CDR3 with reference TRBV5-1 and TRBJ1-4 gives the whole variable domain KAGVTQTPRYLIKTRGQQVTLSCSPISGHRSVSWYQQTPGQGLQFLFEYFSETQRNKGNFPGRFSGRQFSNSRSEMNVSTLELGDSALYLCASSPSPSGPSEKLFFGSGTQLSVL.

The chain has TRBV18 and TRBJ2-1, with D uncertain. CDR3 length: 12 amino acids. V lost 6 bases to trimming and J lost 4 bases, with 7 bases between them. CDR1 KGHSH and CDR2 LQKENI come from the germline V gene. The CDR3 DNA reads as TGTGCCAGCTCCACGGAATACAATGAGCAGTTCTTC. Protein: CASSTEYNEQFF.

This chain links TRBV30 with TRBJ2-3; 8 bases are a match to TRBD2. Germline V lookup: CDR1 GTSNPN, CDR2 SVGIG (reference sequence). V trimming: 2 bases; J trimming: 3 bases; junction bases outside the gene matches: 1. This CDR3 region has 13 residues. Here the CDR3 reads CAWSRLATDTQYF. The CDR3 DNA is TGTGCCTGGAGTCGACTAGCGACAGATACGCAGTATTTT.

This chain uses TRBV6-6 with TRBJ2-7; D is undetermined. This CDR3 spans 12 amino acids. V was pared by 4 bases and J by 0 bases, with 4 bases between. Per the germline V gene, CDR1 is MNHNY and CDR2 is SVGAGI (reference sequence). CDR3 in DNA: TGTGCCAGCAGTTGGGCCTCCTACGAGCAGTACTTC. Its translation: CASSWASYEQYF.

The chain recombines TRBV4-1 with TRBJ1-1; maybe TRBD1 (6 bases). Germline values: CDR1 MGHRA, CDR2 YSYEKL. Deletions cut 5 bases from V and 4 bases from J, with 17 bases between. This CDR3 has 15 amino acids. CDR3 sequence (DNA): TGCGCCAGCAGCTCCTACAGGGAAGAGAGCACTGAAGCTTTCTTT. This encodes CASSSYREESTEAFF.